This passage covers 12 T cell receptor beta chains from one sample sequenced in a study of blood T cell repertoires in COVID-19. Some clones are missing from TCRdb's copy, which holds only in-frame ones; the method was immunoSEQ multiplex PCR. The sample lists more than 300,000 clones; 85% to 90% were seen once. Sequencing was carried out using PBMCs or T cells enriched from blood (not recorded which). The receptor source for this set is a woman aged 25 to 39 who had recovered from COVID-19.

This sequence joins TRBV18 and TRBJ1-4, with D possibly TRBD1 on 6 matching bases. Per germline, CDR1 KGHSH and CDR2 LQKENI. This CDR3 is built from 17 residues. Trimming pared 4 bases from V and 1 base from J, leaving 16 bases between. CDR3 amino acids: CASSLTQDSGTNEKLFF. The DNA for the CDR3 is TGTGCCAGCTCACTAACACAGGACAGCGGAACTAATGAAAAACTGTTTTTT.

This clone was detected once. The chain links TRBV20-1 to TRBJ2-5, with 7 bases matching TRBD1. The CDR3 sequence is 16 residues long. V gave up 3 bases and J gave up 5 bases; unmatched junction bases: 15. Germline V gene lookup returns CDR1 DFQATT and CDR2 SNEGSKA (reference sequence). CDR3 sequence: CSASGVLRGRSETQYF. The CDR3, as DNA: TGCAGTGCTAGTGGTGTGCTTAGGGGGCGATCGGAGACCCAGTACTTC.

The rearrangement links TRBV4-2 to TRBJ2-3; 16 bases line up with TRBD2. Unmatched junction bases numbered 8, after V lost 0 bases and J lost 5 bases. Germline CDR1 LGHNA, CDR2 YNFKEQ. The CDR3 runs to 19 residues. CDR3 DNA: TGTGCCAGCAGCCAAGATCTGGGACTAGCGGGAGGGCCTGTAGATACGCAGTATTTT. Its protein product is CASSQDLGLAGGPVDTQYF.

The chain is built from TRBV11-2 and TRBJ2-7; D uncertain. Per the germline V gene, CDR1 is SGHAT and CDR2 is FQNNGV. This CDR3 spans 12 amino acids. V was shortened by 5 bases and J by 2 bases, with 7 bases between the two germline ends. CDR3 coding DNA: TGTGCCAGCAGCGATGGGCCCTACGAGCAGTACTTC. Translating it yields CASSDGPYEQYF.

The V call is TRBV21-1, the J call TRBJ2-2; the table's TRBD2 call for D was not verified on the DNA. TRBV21-1 is deemed a pseudogene. The CDR3 is 18 amino acids. The chain's CDR3 is CASSATPGLNANTGELFF. The CDR3 nucleotides are TGTGCCAGCAGCGCGACGCCGGGACTAAACGCGAACACCGGGGAGCTGTTTTTT.

The chain combines TRBV2 with TRBJ1-1; D remains ambiguous. Trimming stripped 6 bases from V and 3 bases from J, with 5 bases between. CDR1 SNHLY and CDR2 FYNNEI come from the germline V gene. The CDR3 has 11 residues. This CDR3 reads CASRDYTEAFF. The CDR3, as DNA: TGTGCCAGCAGAGACTACACTGAAGCTTTCTTT.

The genes are TRBV5-1 and TRBJ2-5, with 9 bases matching TRBD2. CDR3 size: 15 residues. Germline CDR1 SGHRS, CDR2 YFSETQ. V lost 1 base to trimming and J lost 2 bases; unmatched junction nucleotides: 3. CDR3 sequence (DNA): TGCGCCAGCAGCTTGCCAGCGGGAGGACAAGAGACCCAGTACTTC. Its translation: CASSLPAGGQETQYF.

The chain uses TRBV10-3 and TRBJ1-1; no firm D call. Germline CDR1 ENHRY, CDR2 SYGVKD. This CDR3 has 12 residues. Trimming removed 11 bases at V and 5 bases at J, with 15 bases between. In DNA form, the CDR3 reads TGTGCCTCCGGCACGGCGGGAACTGAAGCTTTCTTT. Translation gives CASGTAGTEAFF.

The chain's CDR3 is CASSPWTSGRADTQYF. CDR3 bases: TGTGCCAGCAGCCCTTGGACTAGCGGGAGGGCCGATACGCAGTATTTT. The V and J genes are TRBV11-2 and TRBJ2-3; 15 bases line up with TRBD2. V shed 5 bases, J shed 6 bases, and the junction held 6 bases outside the gene matches. CDR3 length equals 16 residues. Germline CDR1 SGHAT, CDR2 FQNNGV.

The rearrangement links TRBV5-1 to TRBJ2-7, with D possibly being TRBD1 (5 bases). This CDR3 is built from 14 residues. V lost 7 bases and J lost 2, with 16 bases in between. Germline V CDR1 and CDR2: SGHRS, YFSETQ. In DNA, the CDR3 is TGCGCCAGCCGGATACAGGCCGACACCTACGAGCAGTACTTC. This encodes CASRIQADTYEQYF.

This chain connects TRBV28 to TRBJ2-7, with D possibly matching TRBD2 (5 bases). The germline V gene has CDR1 MDHEN and CDR2 SYDVKM. The CDR3 runs 16 residues. Trimming left V 1 base short and J 1 base short, with 14 bases between. In nucleotides, the CDR3 is TGTGCCAGCAGTTTATTGGCCCTAGCTGTGTCCTACGAGCAGTACTTC. Translating it yields CASSLLALAVSYEQYF.

V and J are TRBV11-2 and TRBJ1-1; unclear D gene. The CDR3 consists of 13 residues. Germline CDR1 SGHAT, CDR2 FQNNGV. The germline V and J ends were trimmed by 3 bases and 2 bases, with 7 bases remaining between them. CDR3 in amino acids: CASSFNTNTEAFF. CDR3 sequence (DNA): TGTGCCAGCAGCTTTAACACCAACACTGAAGCTTTCTTT.